Each of the 8 T cell receptor beta chains below was sequenced from the same sample in a study of blood T cell repertoires in COVID-19. Clones were read by immunoSEQ multiplex PCR, and TCRdb kept only the in-frame ones, dropping some. Among about 97,000 clones listed, 81% were seen once. The sequencing sample was made of peripheral blood. These TCRs come from a man between 60 and 75 years old with acute or convalescent COVID-19.

The rearrangement links TRBV25-1 to TRBJ1-1; perhaps TRBD1 as D (5 bases). The CDR3 extends over 12 amino acids. Germline V gene lookup returns CDR1 MGHDK and CDR2 SYGVNS. V was trimmed by 9 bases and J by 5 bases, leaving 13 bases between them. In DNA, the CDR3 is TGTGCCAGTGGCCCCGGGGGGACTGAAGCTTTCTTT. Residues: CASGPGGTEAFF.

The CDR3 is CATSRITGGWQETQYF. In DNA, the CDR3 is TGTGCCACCAGCAGAATAACAGGGGGCTGGCAAGAGACCCAGTACTTC. The V and J genes are TRBV15 and TRBJ2-5, with 9 bases fitting TRBD1. Trimming at V came to 2 bases and at J to 2 bases, leaving 6 bases not matched to a gene. Germline V gives CDR1 LNHNV, CDR2 YYDKDF (reference sequence). The length of the CDR3 is 16 residues.

The chain has TRBV7-2 and TRBJ1-2; 8 nucleotides line up with TRBD1. Losses at the gene ends were 5 bases for V and 2 bases for J; bases not matched to a gene: 4. This CDR3 spans 14 amino acids. Per germline, CDR1 SGHTA and CDR2 FQGNSA. The CDR3 spells CASSLRTGNYGYTF. The DNA for the CDR3 is TGTGCCAGCAGCCTTCGGACAGGGAACTATGGCTACACCTTC.

This clone turned up a few times. The chain links TRBV3-1 (or the pseudogene TRBV3-2) to TRBJ2-7; D is undetermined. V was clipped by 1 base and J by 0 bases, with 10 bases between them. The CDR3 totals 15 residues. The germline V gene has CDR1 LGHDT and CDR2 YNNKEL (reference sequence). CDR3 coding DNA: TGTGCCAGCAGCCAAGGGCTAGTGGGCTCCTACGAGCAGTACTTC. As protein: CASSQGLVGSYEQYF.

The chain uses TRBV3-1 (or the pseudogene TRBV3-2) and TRBJ1-5; no definite D call. The ends were cut back, 4 bases at V and 3 bases at J, with 13 bases in the middle. The CDR3 is 15 residues long. Germline V gene lookup returns CDR1 LGHDT and CDR2 YNNKEL (reference sequence). CDR3 sequence (DNA): TGTGCCAGCAGCCTCGGAGGGTCTTACAATCAGCCCCAGCATTTT. It is translated as CASSLGGSYNQPQHF.

V and J are TRBV11-3 and TRBJ1-2; no clear D. This CDR3 has 13 residues. V was pared by 0 bases and J by 5 bases, with 7 bases between. The germline V gene encodes CDR1 SGHNT and CDR2 YENEEA. CDR3 sequence: CASSLDTVYGYTF. The CDR3 DNA reads TGTGCCAGCAGCTTAGACACGGTTTATGGCTACACCTTC.

The chain links TRBV7-8 to TRBJ2-3; 10 nucleotides line up with TRBD2. Germline CDR1 reads SGHVS; CDR2 reads FQNEAQ. This CDR3 contains 16 residues. The J segment lost 1 base and the V segment lost 7 bases, leaving 8 bases of the junction unmatched. CDR3 in DNA: TGTGCCAGCACCACGAATCTAGCGGGGGGCACAGATACGCAGTATTTT. It translates to CASTTNLAGGTDTQYF.

CDR3 loop: CASSPSPGLATNEKLFF. The DNA for the CDR3 is TGCGCCAGCAGCCCCTCTCCAGGGCTAGCAACTAATGAAAAACTGTTTTTT. The rearrangement joins TRBV5-1 to TRBJ1-4, with D maybe TRBD1 (5 bases). Germline V gene lookup returns CDR1 SGHRS and CDR2 YFSETQ. The V and J ends lost 4 bases and 0 bases respectively, with 16 bases between them. This CDR3 has 17 amino acids.